Reported below is one TCR beta chain. The sample holds many counts of this clonotype. Its antigen remains unidentified. No quality values exist for individual bases; no much larger clone is one base distant. This sample was included in a study of T cells after yellow fever vaccination (dated by TCRdb to 2018 to 2020). Context from the whole study: Libraries from fractions with low cell numbers were prepared with the SMART-Seq v4 Ultra Low Input RNA kit. To follow T-cell clones before and after primary and booster YFV17D yellow fever vaccination, bulk TCR alpha and beta repertoires were sequenced over time. Blood was collected at multiple timepoints before and after primary and secondary immunization, and bulk PBMC replicates and cell subsets were isolated. Two healthy male donors, one aged 18 to 30 and one aged 30 to 40 years, made up the cohort.

Relative to germline, V is 0 bases shorter and J is 4 bases shorter, with 8 bases between their ends. The CDR3, from cysteine to phenylalanine, totals 13 residues. The entry retains the CDR3 DNA only, 39 bases that are in frame from base 1. The CDR1 and CDR2 encoded by the germline V gene (reference sequence) are DFQATT and SNEGSKA. Broader findings and caveats from the paper: The secondary T-cell response was found to be weaker but faster than the primary response, with a peak reached on day 5 rather than on day 15. Most clones expanded after primary vaccination (around 96% of CD4 and 70% to 90% of CD8) were re-detected after the booster, suggesting that broad memory maintenance occurred. Because abundant contaminating clonotypes from the bulk population could be contained in FACS-sorted repertoires, computational filtering was required. A small fraction of clonotypes showed up in both the CD4 and CD8 compartments, probably as a result of convergent recombination. Because only two donors were included in the study, the extent to which the findings can be generalized is limited.

According to the study, the label for this sample's treatment or condition signals: live attenuated yellow fever vaccine strain. At each blood-draw timepoint, two biological replicates of bulk PBMCs were obtained. PBMCs were isolated from peripheral blood using a standard Ficoll-Paque protocol. TriZol was used to extract RNA from bulk PBMCs, from CD4 and CD8 fractions, and from dextramer-positive and dextramer-negative fractions. Synthesis of TCR cDNA relied on 5'RACE template switching, a step that introduced a universal primer site along with unique molecular identifiers. Priming for cDNA synthesis came from both the TCR alpha and TCR beta constant segments. Library amplification involved two PCR steps, and the second step added sample barcodes and sequencing adapters. Sequencing of the libraries was done on either Illumina HiSeq 2500 (2x100 bp) or NovaSeq (2x150 bp). The study's processing was this. Reads were demultiplexed and collapsed into UMI consensus sequences with MIGEC, and V(D)J alignment was performed with MiXCR. Vaccine-responding clonotypes were defined with edgeR using replicate PBMC samples, requiring FDR below 0.01 and a log2 fold change above 5 up to day 15. Each bulk clonotype received a CD4 or CD8 identity based on whether the sequenced CD4 or CD8 repertoire contained that clonotype at higher abundance. TCRdb redid the processing of the public reads, applying fastp at Q25 and MiXCR, and retained in-frame beta chains. Entries are consolidated by CDR3 protein sequence, retaining the most common genes and DNA. The V and J calls come from TCRdb's annotation, not from the publication. This sample gives about 360,000 distinct CDR3 sequences in total; approximately 6% of them show up just once. The ten top clones hold about 15% of the sample.

The sequence was collected from a man aged 25 to 40 who received the YFV17D yellow fever vaccine. The rearranged segments are TRBV20-1 and TRBJ2-3, and perhaps TRBD2 as D gene, on 5 matching bases. Here the sequenced sample was PBMCs, taken 5 days after the yellow fever booster vaccination. The DNA reads TGCAGTGCTAGAGAATCTAGCCCAGATACGCAGTATTTT. This sequence encodes CSARESSPDTQYF.